Given below is one TCR beta chain in context. Its antigen is unknown. Per-nucleotide qualities are absent, and no much larger clonotype sits a single base away. Ficoll-Paque density gradient centrifugation was the method used to isolate PBMCs. These data belong to a study of T-cell memory formation after mild COVID-19 (dated by TCRdb to about 2021). For context, the study as a whole: TCR sequence clusters from the two donors were largely donor specific. T-cell clones expanding and contracting after mild COVID-19 in a couple of donors were tracked by longitudinal TCRalpha and TCRbeta repertoire sequencing. Two young, previously healthy adult volunteers, one female and one male, were included in the cohort. General findings and caveats noted by the study authors: Clones contracting from day 15 to 85 had balanced CD4/CD8 phenotypes, while a second wave expanding from day 15 to 37 was biased towards CD4+. Contracting CD4+ clones turned up mainly in the CM and EM memory subsets, whereas EMRA was where CD8+ clones were enriched. SARS-CoV-2 specificity of the second-wave clones peaking on day 37 was not confirmed. The study included only two mild cases, and larger cohorts that include severe cases with pre-infection samples were judged to be necessary. Some responding clones were detected in pre-infection memory, suggesting pre-existing cross-reactive memory T cells joined the SARS-CoV-2 response.

TCRdb shows the sequencer as Illumina NovaSeq 6000. TCRalpha and TCRbeta cDNA libraries were constructed by 5'RACE with constant-segment primers, with sample barcodes and unique molecular identifiers being introduced. Trizol reagent was used to extract RNA from every sample. Amplification of the libraries took two PCR steps, and the second step added a second sample barcode plus Illumina TruSeq adapters. Libraries were sequenced on an Illumina NovaSeq with 2 x 150 bp paired-end reads. Processing in the source paper ran as follows. Reads were demultiplexed and collapsed into UMI-guided consensus sequences with migec v1.2.7. Using mixcr v2.1.11, UMI consensuses were aligned to TRA and TRB V and J templates and then assembled into clonotypes. Clonotypes were classified as expanded or contracted when called significant by both edgeR and NoisET, with noise models trained on biological replicates. For edgeR calls, a false discovery rate-adjusted p below 0.01 and a log2 fold-change threshold of 1 were applied. As an exploratory analysis of dynamics, max-normalized trajectories of the 1000 most abundant clonotypes were examined by PCA with hierarchical clustering. Separately sequenced CD4+ and CD8+ repertoires were used to assign a CD4 or CD8 phenotype to each responding clone. TCRdb trimmed public reads at Q25 via fastp, called clones via MiXCR and kept in-frame beta chains. When rows share a CDR3 protein, they turn into one entry using the most common DNA and genes. TCRdb's processing, not the authors' own work, is the source of the V and J calls. This sample lists some 130,000 distinct CDR3 sequences; 5% to 6.5% were detected once. Clones ranked in the top ten supply roughly 2.2% of the sample.

Cut back by 7 bases and 5 bases, the V and J ends lie 18 bases apart. Based on the germline V gene, the CDR1 and CDR2 sequences are SGHNT and YENEEA. Taken from cysteine to phenylalanine, the CDR3 has 14 residues. Of the read, only the CDR3 DNA is kept; its 42 bases are in frame from base 1. In this chain, TRBV11-3 is recombined with TRBJ2-7; the D segment could be TRBD1, given 5 matching bases. The TCR originated in an adult woman who had mild COVID-19 (a few samples of this study predate the infection). The sample titles of this study are shuffled in the database, so cell type and time point are left out; the donor was told from shared clones. Sequenced material: PBMCs or a T cell subset sorted from them (not recorded which). The sequenced DNA: TGTGCCAGCACTCAGGGTGGAGCCTTCCACGAGCAGTACTTC. Translated, this is CASTQGGAFHEQYF.